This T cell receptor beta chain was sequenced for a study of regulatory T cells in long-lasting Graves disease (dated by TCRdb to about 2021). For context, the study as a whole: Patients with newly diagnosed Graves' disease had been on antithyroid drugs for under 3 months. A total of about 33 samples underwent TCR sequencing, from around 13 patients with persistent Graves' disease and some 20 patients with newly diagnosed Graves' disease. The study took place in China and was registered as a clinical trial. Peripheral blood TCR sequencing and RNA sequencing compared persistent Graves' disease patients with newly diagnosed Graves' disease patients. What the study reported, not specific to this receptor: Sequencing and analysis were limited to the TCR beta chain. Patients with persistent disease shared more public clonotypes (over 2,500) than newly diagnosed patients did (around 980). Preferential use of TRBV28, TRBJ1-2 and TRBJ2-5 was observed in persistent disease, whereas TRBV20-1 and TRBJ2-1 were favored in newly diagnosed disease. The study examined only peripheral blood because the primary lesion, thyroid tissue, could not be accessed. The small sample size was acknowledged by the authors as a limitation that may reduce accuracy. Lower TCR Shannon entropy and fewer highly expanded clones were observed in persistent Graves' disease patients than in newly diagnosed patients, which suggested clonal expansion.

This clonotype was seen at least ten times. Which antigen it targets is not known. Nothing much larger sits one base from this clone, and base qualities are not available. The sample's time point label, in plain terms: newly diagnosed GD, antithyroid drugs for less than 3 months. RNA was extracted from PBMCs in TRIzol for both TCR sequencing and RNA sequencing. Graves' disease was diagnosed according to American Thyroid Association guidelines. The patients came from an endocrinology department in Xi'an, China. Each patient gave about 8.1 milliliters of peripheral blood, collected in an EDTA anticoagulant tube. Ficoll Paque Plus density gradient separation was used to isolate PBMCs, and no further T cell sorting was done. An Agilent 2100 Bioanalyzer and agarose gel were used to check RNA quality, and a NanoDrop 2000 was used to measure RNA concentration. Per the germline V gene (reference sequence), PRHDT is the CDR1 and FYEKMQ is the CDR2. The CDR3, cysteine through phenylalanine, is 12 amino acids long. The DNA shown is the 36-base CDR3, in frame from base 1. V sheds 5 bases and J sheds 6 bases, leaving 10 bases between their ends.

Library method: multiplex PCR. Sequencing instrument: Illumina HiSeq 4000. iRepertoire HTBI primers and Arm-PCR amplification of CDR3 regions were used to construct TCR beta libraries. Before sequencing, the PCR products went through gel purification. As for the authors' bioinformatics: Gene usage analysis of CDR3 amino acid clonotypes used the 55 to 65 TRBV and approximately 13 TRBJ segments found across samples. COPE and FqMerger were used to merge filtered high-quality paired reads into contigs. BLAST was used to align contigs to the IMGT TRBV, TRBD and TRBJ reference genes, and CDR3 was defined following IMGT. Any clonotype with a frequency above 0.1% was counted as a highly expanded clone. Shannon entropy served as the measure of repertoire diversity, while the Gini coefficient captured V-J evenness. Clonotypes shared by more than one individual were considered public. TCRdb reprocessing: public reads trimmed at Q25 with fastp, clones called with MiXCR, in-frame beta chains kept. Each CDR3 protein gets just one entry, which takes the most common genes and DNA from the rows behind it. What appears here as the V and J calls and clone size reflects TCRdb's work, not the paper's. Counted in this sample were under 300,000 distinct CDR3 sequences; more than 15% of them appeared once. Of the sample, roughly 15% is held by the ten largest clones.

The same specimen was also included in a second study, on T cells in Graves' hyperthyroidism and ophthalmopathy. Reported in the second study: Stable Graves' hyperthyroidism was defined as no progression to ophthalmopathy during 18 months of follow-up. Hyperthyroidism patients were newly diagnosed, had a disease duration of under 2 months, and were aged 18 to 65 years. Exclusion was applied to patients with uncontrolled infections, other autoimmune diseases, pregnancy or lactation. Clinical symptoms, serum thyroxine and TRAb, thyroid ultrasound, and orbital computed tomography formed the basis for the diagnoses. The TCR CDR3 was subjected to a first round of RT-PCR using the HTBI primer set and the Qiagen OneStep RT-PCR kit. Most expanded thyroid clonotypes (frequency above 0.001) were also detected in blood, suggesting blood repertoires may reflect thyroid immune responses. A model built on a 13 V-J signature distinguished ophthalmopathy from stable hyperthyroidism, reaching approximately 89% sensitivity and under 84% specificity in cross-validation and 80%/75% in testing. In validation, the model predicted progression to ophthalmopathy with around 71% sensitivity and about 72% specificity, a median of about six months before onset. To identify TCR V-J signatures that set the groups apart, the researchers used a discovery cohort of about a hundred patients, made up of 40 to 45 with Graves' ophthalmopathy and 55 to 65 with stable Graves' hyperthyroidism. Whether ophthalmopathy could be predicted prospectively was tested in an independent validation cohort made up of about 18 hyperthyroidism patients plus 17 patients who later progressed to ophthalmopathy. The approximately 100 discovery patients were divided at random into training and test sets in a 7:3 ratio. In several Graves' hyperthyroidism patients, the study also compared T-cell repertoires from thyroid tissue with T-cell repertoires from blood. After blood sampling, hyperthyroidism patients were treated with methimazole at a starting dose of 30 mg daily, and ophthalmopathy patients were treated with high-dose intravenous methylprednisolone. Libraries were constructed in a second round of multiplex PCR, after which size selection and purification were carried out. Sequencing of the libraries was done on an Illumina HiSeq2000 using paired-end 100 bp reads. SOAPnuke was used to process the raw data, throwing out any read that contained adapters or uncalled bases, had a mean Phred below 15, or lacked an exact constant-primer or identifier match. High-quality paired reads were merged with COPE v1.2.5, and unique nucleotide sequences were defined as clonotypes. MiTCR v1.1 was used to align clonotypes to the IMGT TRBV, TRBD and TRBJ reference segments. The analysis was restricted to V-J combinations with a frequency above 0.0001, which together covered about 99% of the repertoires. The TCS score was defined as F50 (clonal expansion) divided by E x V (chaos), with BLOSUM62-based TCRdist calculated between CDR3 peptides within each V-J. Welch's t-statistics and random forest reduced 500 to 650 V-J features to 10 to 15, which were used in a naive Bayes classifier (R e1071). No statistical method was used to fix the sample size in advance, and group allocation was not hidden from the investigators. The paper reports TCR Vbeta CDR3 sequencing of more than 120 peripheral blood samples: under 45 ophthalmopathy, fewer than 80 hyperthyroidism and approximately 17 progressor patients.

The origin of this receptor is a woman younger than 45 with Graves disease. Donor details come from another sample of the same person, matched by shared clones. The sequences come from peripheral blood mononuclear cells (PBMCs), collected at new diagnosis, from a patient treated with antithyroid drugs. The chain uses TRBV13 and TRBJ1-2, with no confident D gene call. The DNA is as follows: TGTGCCAGCAGCCAGATGGGGAATGGCTACACCTTC. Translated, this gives CASSQMGNGYTF.